These 17 T cell receptor beta chains were all obtained from the same sample, sequenced in a study of cytomegalovirus exposure and HLA in healthy donors. PCR employed 60 Vbeta and 13 Jbeta primers. Assay: immunoSEQ multiplex PCR; the TCRdb copy retains only in-frame clones and omits some. The sample contains fewer than 150,000 clones, around 82% of which appear only once. Material: PBMCs. The receptor source for this set is a woman in her twenties or thirties in good health and CMV-seropositive.

The J gene is TRBJ2-5, the V gene TRBV6-5; D perhaps matches TRBD2 (6 bases). Germline values: CDR1 MNHEY, CDR2 SVGAGI. Trimming took off 6 bases at V and 5 bases at J, with 13 bases between the two ends. This CDR3 comprises 13 residues. The CDR3 is CASRLLADETQYF. The DNA for the CDR3 is TGTGCCAGCAGATTACTAGCTGATGAGACCCAGTACTTC.

The chain uses TRBV6-5 and TRBJ1-2, with 8 bases matching TRBD1. The CDR3 length is 13 residues. Germline V lookup: CDR1 MNHEY, CDR2 SVGAGI. Trimming took 6 bases from V and 7 from J; bases not matched to a gene: 7. This CDR3 is CASSLQGVGGYTF. In DNA form, the CDR3 reads TGTGCCAGCAGCCTACAGGGGGTTGGTGGCTACACCTTC.

In this sample, this clone turned up a few times. V is TRBV29-1 and J is TRBJ2-2, with D tentatively TRBD2 (6 bases). CDR1 and CDR2 (germline): SQVTM, ANQGSEA. The V gene lost 4 bases and the J gene lost 4 bases, with 10 bases spanning the gap. This CDR3 region has 13 residues. CDR3 DNA sequence: TGCAGCGTTGCGGGACTTCTCACCGGGGAGCTGTTTTTT. It translates to CSVAGLLTGELFF.

CDR3 residues: CASSVDSYEQYF. In nucleotides, the CDR3 is TGTGCCAGCAGTGTGGACAGCTACGAGCAGTACTTC. The rearrangement joins TRBV6-1 to TRBJ2-7, with D tentatively TRBD1 (6 bases). V was clipped by 4 bases and J by 3 bases, with 7 bases between them. The V gene's germline CDR1 is MNHNS and CDR2 SASEGT. CDR3 length: 12 residues.

This sequence joins TRBV11-3 and TRBJ1-4; 8 bases map to TRBD1. CDR1 and CDR2 from the germline V gene are SGHNT and YENEEA. This CDR3 region has 17 residues. Trimming took 0 bases from V and 8 from J; bases not matched to a gene: 11. The CDR3: CASSLDRGQGVSEKLFF. As DNA, the CDR3 is TGTGCCAGCAGCTTAGATCGTGGACAGGGTGTTTCGGAAAAACTGTTTTTT.

The J gene is TRBJ2-7, the V gene TRBV18; weak D call: TRBD1 (5 bases). Per the germline V gene, CDR1 is KGHSH and CDR2 is LQKENI. V was cut by 3 bases and J by 0 bases, with 15 bases left in between. The CDR3 spans 16 residues. In DNA form, the CDR3 reads TGTGCCAGCTCACCGTTAGGTCTTCAGGGCTCCTACGAGCAGTACTTC. Its translation: CASSPLGLQGSYEQYF.

In DNA form, the CDR3 reads TGTGCCAGCAGCTTAGCCACAGGGGAAGAAAAACTGTTTTTT. Translation: CASSLATGEEKLFF. The chain combines TRBV11-3 with TRBJ1-4; 7 bases map to TRBD1. The germline V gene has CDR1 SGHNT and CDR2 YENEEA. The length of the CDR3 is 14 residues. With 1 base clipped from V and 8 bases from J, the junction kept 4 bases outside the gene matches.

The CDR3 sequence is CASSPGGYEQYF. CDR3 bases: TGTGCCAGCAGTCCAGGGGGCTACGAGCAGTACTTC. The V and J genes are TRBV6-6 and TRBJ2-7; TRBD1 agrees at 7 bases. The CDR3 consists of 12 residues. Per germline, CDR1 MNHNY and CDR2 SVGAGI (reference sequence). V trimming: 5 bases; J trimming: 3 bases; junction bases outside the gene matches: 1.

This chain joins TRBV15 and TRBJ2-7, with 7 bases identical to TRBD2. Per the germline V gene, CDR1 is LNHNV and CDR2 is YYDKDF (reference sequence). V lost 3 bases, J lost 1 base, and 0 bases stayed unmatched. The length of the CDR3 is 13 residues. In nucleotides, the CDR3 is TGTGCCACCAGCAGCGGGAGGTCCTACGAGCAGTACTTC. Residues: CATSSGRSYEQYF.

This chain joins TRBV7-8 and TRBJ1-1, with D uncertain. V gave up 4 bases and J gave up 1 base, with 10 bases separating them. The length of the CDR3 is 14 residues. CDR1 is SGHVS and CDR2 is FQNEAQ in the germline V gene. The DNA for the CDR3 is TGTGCCAGCAGCTCGAGGGAAGGGAACACTGAAGCTTTCTTT. This encodes CASSSREGNTEAFF.

The chain joins TRBV4-2 to TRBJ2-7; D call uncertain. Trimming left V 2 bases short and J 2 bases short, with 13 bases between. The CDR3 loop spans 15 amino acids. CDR1 is LGHNA and CDR2 is YNFKEQ in the germline V gene. CDR3 protein: CASSQYDSEPYEQYF. DNA of the CDR3: TGTGCCAGCAGCCAATATGACTCCGAACCCTACGAGCAGTACTTC.

The chain is built from TRBV2 and TRBJ2-5; D possibly corresponds to TRBD1 (6 bases). There are 15 residues in the CDR3. With 2 bases removed from V and 1 base from J, the gap between germline ends came to 11 bases. The germline V gene has CDR1 SNHLY and CDR2 FYNNEI. Written as DNA, the CDR3 is TGTGCCAGCAGTGAACCCGGACAGATCCAAGAGACCCAGTACTTC. Translated: CASSEPGQIQETQYF.

This clone was found once. The rearrangement links TRBV7-9 to TRBJ2-3, with D unresolved. This CDR3 has 12 amino acids. Trimming left V 4 bases short and J 3 bases short, with 5 bases between. Per the germline V gene, CDR1 is SEHNR and CDR2 is FQNEAQ (reference sequence). In DNA, the CDR3 is TGTGCCAGCAGCTCCACTACAGATACGCAGTATTTT. It encodes CASSSTTDTQYF.

The chain uses TRBV13 and TRBJ2-7, with 10 bases lining up with TRBD2. From germline, CDR1 is PRHDT and CDR2 FYEKMQ (reference sequence). The CDR3 is 16 residues long. The V and J ends lost 0 bases and 4 bases, in that order; junction bases with no gene match: 6. In nucleotides, the CDR3 is TGTGCCAGCAGCTTAGGCGGAACTAGCGGGATGTACGAGCAGTACTTC. Translating it yields CASSLGGTSGMYEQYF.

This clone appeared a single time. The chain links TRBV6-5 to TRBJ2-7, with D tentatively TRBD1 (5 bases). V was shortened by 7 bases and J by 3 bases, with 16 bases between the two germline ends. Germline V lookup: CDR1 MNHEY, CDR2 SVGAGI. This CDR3 is built from 14 residues. The DNA of the CDR3 is TGTGCCAGCACTAAATTCCAGGGCGTCTACGAGCAGTACTTC. It codes for CASTKFQGVYEQYF.

The chain links TRBV5-1 to TRBJ2-5; 9 positions agree with TRBD2. Germline V gives CDR1 SGHRS, CDR2 YFSETQ. This CDR3 comprises 16 residues. Germline trimming cut 0 bases from V and 4 bases from J; bases unmatched to any gene: 7. The DNA of the CDR3 is TGCGCCAGCAGCTTGGTAGGCGGGGGGGCTGGAGAGACCCAGTACTTC. It is translated as CASSLVGGGAGETQYF.

This clone was counted a few times. This sequence joins TRBV7-3 and TRBJ1-1, with unresolved D. The germline gives CDR1 SGHTA, CDR2 FQGTGA. The CDR3 totals 15 residues. V was cut by 3 bases and J by 2 bases, with 13 bases left in between. This chain's CDR3 is CASSFLFRLNTEAFF. The CDR3 DNA reads as TGTGCCAGCAGCTTCCTTTTTCGACTTAACACTGAAGCTTTCTTT.